These 11 T cell receptor beta chains were sequenced from one sample in a study of response to subunit inactivated influenza vaccine (dated by TCRdb to the late 2010s). Library preparation used RT-PCR. Sequencer: Illumina HiSeq 2500. TCRdb reran the public reads through fastp at Q25 and MiXCR, keeping productive beta chains. When rows share a CDR3 protein, they turn into one entry using the most common DNA and genes. The sample contains around 750,000 distinct CDR3 sequences, 21% of them found a single time. The ten most abundant clones make up 10% of the sample. The sample consisted of PBMCs from blood, taken about 5 days after vaccination. The receptors here all came from a man aged 50-59 years who received an inactivated influenza vaccine. Donor details come from another sample of the same person, matched by shared clones.

V is TRBV7-2 and J is TRBJ2-7; a possible D gene is TRBD1 (6 bases). The V and J ends lost 5 bases and 6 bases respectively, with 20 bases between them. The CDR3 spans 15 residues. Germline V lookup: CDR1 SGHTA, CDR2 FQGNSA. As DNA, the CDR3 is TGTGCCAGCAGCCTATCCGCCAGGGGAATAGTCGAGCAGTACTTC. It yields the protein CASSLSARGIVEQYF.

This clonotype was seen only a few times. The chain joins TRBV6-5 to TRBJ1-1; a weak D match, TRBD1 (5 bases). The CDR3 runs to 14 residues. The germline CDR1 and CDR2 sequences are MNHEY and SVGAGI. Trimming stripped 3 bases from V and 3 bases from J, with 11 bases between. CDR3 sequence reads: CASSYGTDDTEAFF. The CDR3 DNA sequence: TGTGCCAGCAGTTATGGGACGGATGACACTGAAGCTTTCTTT.

The chain links TRBV7-2 to TRBJ2-3, with D unresolved. Trimming cost V 1 base and J 2 bases, with 7 bases left between them. Per the germline V gene, CDR1 is SGHTA and CDR2 is FQGNSA. This CDR3 is built from 14 residues. CDR3 loop: CASSLVMYTDTQYF. CDR3 sequence (DNA): TGTGCCAGCAGCTTAGTCATGTACACAGATACGCAGTATTTT.

The genes are TRBV29-1 and TRBJ2-4; D assignment may be TRBD1 or TRBD2 (6 bases each). CDR3 size: 16 residues. Trimming removed 1 base from V and 2 bases from J, with 15 bases in between. Germline CDR1 and CDR2: SQVTM and ANQGSEA. CDR3 amino acids: CSVEGRGPETKNIQYF. The CDR3 coding sequence is TGCAGCGTTGAAGGCCGGGGGCCAGAGACCAAAAACATTCAGTACTTC.

The chain couples TRBV6-2 or TRBV6-3 to TRBJ2-7, with D unresolved. V lost 2 bases, J lost 1 base, and 9 bases lay in between. This CDR3 contains 14 residues. Germline CDR1 is MNHEY and CDR2 is SVGEGT. This chain's CDR3 is CASSYRAKSYEQYF. CDR3 in DNA: TGTGCCAGCAGTTACAGGGCGAAATCCTACGAGCAGTACTTC.

This clonotype has only a few counts. The chain carries TRBV20-1 and TRBJ2-7, with 9 bases lining up with TRBD2. Germline values: CDR1 DFQATT, CDR2 SNEGSKA (reference sequence). J gave up 4 bases and V 3 bases, and 4 bases lay outside the gene matches. The CDR3 extends over 13 amino acids. This chain's CDR3 is CSASIAGAYEQYF. The CDR3, as DNA: TGCAGTGCTAGCATAGCGGGAGCTTACGAGCAGTACTTC.

Ten or more counts support this clonotype. The CDR3 loop is CASSWGGTYNEQFF. The CDR3 DNA follows: TGTGCCAGCAGTTGGGGCGGAACCTACAATGAGCAGTTCTTC. The V call is TRBV12-3 or TRBV12-4, the J call TRBJ2-1, with D perhaps matching TRBD1 (5 bases). The V and J ends lost 4 bases and 2 bases respectively, with 9 bases between them. The CDR3 runs 14 residues.

The chain employs TRBV7-8 and TRBJ2-3, with 12 bases that match TRBD2. V lost 1 base and J lost 5; bases outside the gene matches: 4. The CDR3 has 16 amino acids. CDR1 SGHVS and CDR2 FQNEAQ come from the germline V gene. CDR3 bases: TGTGCCAGCAGCTTAGAACTAGCGGGAGGTCAAGATACGCAGTATTTT. This codes for CASSLELAGGQDTQYF.

The CDR3 nucleotides are TGTGCCAGCAGAGAGACAGGGGAGTTCTACGAGCAGTACTTC. This codes for CASRETGEFYEQYF. V and J are TRBV6-1 and TRBJ2-7, with 8 bases fitting TRBD1. CDR1 and CDR2 (germline): MNHNS, SASEGT. This CDR3 has 14 amino acids. With 6 bases clipped from V and 3 bases from J, the junction kept 7 bases outside the gene matches.

In this sample, this clonotype turned up a few times. The V call is TRBV15, the J call TRBJ2-4; tentatively, D is TRBD1 or TRBD2 (5 bases each). The V end was cut by 3 bases, the J end by 5 bases, with 8 bases between. The CDR3 loop spans 13 amino acids. The germline V gene has CDR1 LNHNV and CDR2 YYDKDF (reference sequence). As DNA, the CDR3 is TGTGCCACCAGCAGCGGGGCAGAAAACATTCAGTACTTC. It translates to CATSSGAENIQYF. The full variable domain, with the rest looked up from reference TRBV15 and TRBJ2-4, is DAMVIQNPRYQVTQFGKPVTLSCSQTLNHNVMYWYQQKSSQAPKLLFHYYDKDFNNEADTPDNFQSRRPNTSFCFLDIRSPGLGDTAMYLCATSSGAENIQYFGAGTRLSVL.

The chain is built from TRBV14 and TRBJ1-5; D gene uncertain. The V and J ends lost 6 bases and 4 bases respectively, with 13 bases between them. CDR1 is SGHDN, CDR2 FVKESK, per germline. This CDR3 is 14 amino acids long. CDR3 coding DNA: TGTGCCAGCAGGCCCCCAAGGTGGAATCAGCCCCAGCATTTT. Translation gives CASRPPRWNQPQHF.